These 5 T cell receptor beta chains originate from one sample sequenced in a study of identical twins. One entry per CDR3 protein results from TCRdb running MiXCR on the 5' RACE reads. The data hold 500,000 to 700,000 distinct CDR3 sequences, with less than 9% observed a single time. Separately, the same data were catalogued under a study of yellow fever vaccine responses in identical twins.

The sequenced sample was PBMCs. The receptors originated from a woman under 30 in good health.

The rearrangement joins TRBV29-1 to TRBJ2-7, with a possible D match to TRBD2 (5 bases). This CDR3 is built from 12 residues. Between the trimmed V and J ends, which lost 5 bases and 4 bases, there was a span of 12 bases. Per germline, CDR1 SQVTM and CDR2 ANQGSEA. CDR3 nucleotides: TGCAGCGTTTCGGGAATTCGTTACGAGCAGTACTTC. This encodes CSVSGIRYEQYF.

This clonotype has ten or more counts. J is TRBJ1-5 and V is TRBV14, with 8 positions matching TRBD1. The CDR3 extends over 14 amino acids. V lost 1 base, J lost 5 bases, and 1 base stayed unmatched. Looked up from germline, CDR1 is SGHDN and CDR2 is FVKESK. CDR3 sequence reads: CASSQGTGHQPQHF. CDR3 DNA: TGTGCCAGCAGCCAAGGGACAGGGCATCAGCCCCAGCATTTT.

The gene calls are TRBV27 and TRBJ2-7; 8 bases align to TRBD2. Losses at the gene ends were 3 bases for V and 4 bases for J; bases not matched to a gene: 8. This CDR3 spans 15 amino acids. Per germline, CDR1 MNHEY and CDR2 SMNVEV (reference sequence). The CDR3 nucleotides are TGTGCCAGCAGTTTGGTCGGGGGGGCCGGGTACGAGCAGTACGTC. Its protein is CASSLVGGAGYEQYV.

This clonotype has at least ten counts. Here the CDR3 reads CASSPRVLNTEAFF. The CDR3 DNA reads TGTGCCAGCAGTCCCAGGGTGTTGAACACTGAAGCTTTCTTT. This chain links TRBV12-3 or TRBV12-4 with TRBJ1-1; TRBD1 might be the D (5 bases). Trimming stripped 5 bases from V and 0 bases from J, with 10 bases between. The CDR3 contains 14 residues.

On this clonotype itself: The junction differs from germline at one of its ends, possibly a read error. V gene TRBV5-1 combines with J gene TRBJ2-5; D not certain. CDR1 is SGHRS and CDR2 is YFSETQ in the germline V gene. There are 12 residues in the CDR3. CDR3 loop: CASRYNQETQCF. The CDR3 nucleotides are TGCGCCAGCAGGTACAACCAAGAGACCCAGTGCTTC.